One T cell receptor beta chain is described in this entry. This clonotype has just a few counts. No antigen is known for it. No much larger clone is present one base from it, and per-base qualities are unavailable. The data were taken from a study of identical twins' blood T cells (dated by TCRdb to 2013 to 2014). In terms of the full investigation: The roughly twelve libraries, six for the alpha chain and six for the beta chain, yielded roughly 50 million Illumina reads in total. The study compared TCR alpha and beta chain repertoires of three pairs of monozygous twins using next-generation sequencing to assess genetic influence on repertoire formation. Overall results and qualifications from the work: Environmental influences could not be excluded as an explanation for twin similarity, since twins were reared together. The count of CDR3 clonotypes shared by two donors depended mainly on the product of the two donors' cloneset sizes, and twins did not clearly depart from this trend. Twin pairs were reported to be markedly more alike in V gene usage than unrelated donors were, even when looking at non-selected out-of-frame TCRbeta clonotypes. Looking at the most abundant TCRbeta clonotypes, every donor had more CDR3 sequences in common with her twin than with unrelated donors. Independent studies were stated to be required to validate the proposed role of the TCRalpha J segment in MHC recognition during thymic selection.

Library construction relied on 5' RACE. The data were produced on an Illumina Genome Analyzer IIx. The RNA-based TCR cDNA libraries were made using a previously described protocol that was modified in several ways. To prevent cross-contamination, sample-specific barcodes were added to both ends of each TCR cDNA library during cDNA synthesis and amplification. Under the source paper's analysis protocol: Each library contained roughly 2.2 to 3.6 million CDR3-containing reads, and somewhere between about 90,000 and nearly 550,000 clonotypes were identified for each individual. Reads with improper barcode index combinations were discarded, and clonesets were then built for each library with the MiTCR software. MiTCR filtered or rescued low-quality reads and corrected PCR and sequencing errors when assembling CDR3 clonotypes. Artificial out-of-frame clonotypes were mapped to in-frame sequences, with one indel allowed in the CDR3, and then removed. To measure how similar V and J gene usage was between donors, Jensen-Shannon divergence was divided by mean entropy. TCRdb took the public reads, trimmed them with fastp at Q25, ran MiXCR for clone calling and kept in-frame beta chains. CDR3 protein sequences are deduplicated, and each keeps its most common genes and DNA. In this record, the V and J calls reflect TCRdb's handling and not the investigators' own analysis. This sample comprises 300,000 to 400,000 distinct CDR3 sequences, over 25% of them detected only once. The ten most abundant clones make up more than 5.5% of the sample.

Donors were six healthy women forming three monozygous twin pairs. Each of the three twin pairs had been raised together, and the twins in each pair were thought likely to have encountered the same infectious agents and vaccines. RNA was isolated from peripheral blood mononuclear cells and used to prepare TCR cDNA libraries. The V end loses 4 bases and the J end loses 4 bases, and a stretch of 5 bases separates them. From cysteine to phenylalanine, the CDR3 is 12 amino acids long. Of all the DNA, just the CDR3 is kept, 36 bases in frame from base 1. In the germline V gene, CDR1 corresponds to SGHTA and CDR2 to FQGNSA.

The TCR was taken from a woman aged 18-49 years in good health. Sequenced sample: PBMCs. This receptor chain uses TRBV7-2 and TRBJ2-1, with the D gene too uncertain to name. The DNA reads as follows: TGTGCCAGCAGCTCTCCTTACAATGAGCAGTTCTTC. Its translation reads: CASSSPYNEQFF.